This passage covers 32 T cell receptor beta chains from one sample sequenced in a study of long-term antiretroviral therapy in people with HIV. This was the immunoSEQ v3.0 assay at survey level. The repertoire was sequenced with immunoSEQ multiplex PCR; TCRdb's copy has only in-frame clones and lacks some. This sample has about 16,000 clones, with roughly 95% found just once. The specimen comprised unsorted PBMCs, sampled more than 10 years after starting antiretroviral therapy. Receptors originate from a young man with HIV.

The chain combines TRBV5-4 with TRBJ1-2, with unresolved D. Germline V gene data show CDR1 as SGHNT and CDR2 as YYREEE (reference sequence). Trimming stripped 0 bases from V and 5 bases from J, with 5 bases between. The CDR3 runs 12 residues. CDR3 bases: TGTGCCAGCAGCTTGGAAGGGTATGGCTACACCTTC. Translation: CASSLEGYGYTF.

The genes are TRBV6-6 and TRBJ1-2; 7 nucleotides line up with TRBD1. The CDR3 extends over 15 amino acids. Germline lookup yields CDR1 MNHNY and CDR2 SVGAGI (reference sequence). V trimming: 2 bases; J trimming: 0 bases; junction bases outside the gene matches: 3. The CDR3 protein is CASSYGTASNYGYTF. The CDR3 DNA reads as TGTGCCAGCAGTTACGGGACAGCCTCTAACTATGGCTACACCTTC.

V usage is TRBV6-1 and J usage is TRBJ1-1; D not certain. The germline V gene encodes CDR1 MNHNS and CDR2 SASEGT. The CDR3 loop spans 14 amino acids. V lost 2 bases and J 4 bases, leaving 11 bases between the germline ends. Here the CDR3 reads CASSELEFRTEAFF. CDR3 in DNA: TGTGCCAGCAGTGAACTTGAGTTTCGCACTGAAGCTTTCTTT.

The chain couples TRBV21-1 to TRBJ1-4; the D call in the table, TRBD1, was not verified against the DNA. TRBV21-1 counts as a pseudogene. The CDR3 is 16 amino acids. The CDR3 here is CASSSRQGAAPEELFF. As DNA, the CDR3 is TGTGCCAGCAGCTCCCGACAGGGCGCTGCTCCGGAAGAACTGTTTTTT.

The V and J genes are TRBV20-1 and TRBJ1-1; D not resolved. Germline CDR1 is DFQATT and CDR2 is SNEGSKA (reference sequence). V shed 4 bases and J shed 3 bases, with 6 bases lying between them. This CDR3 has 11 residues. CDR3 DNA sequence: TGCAGTGCTAATAAATACACTGAAGCTTTCTTT. Translated, it gives CSANKYTEAFF.

The CDR3 region is CASSLDGALGTGELFF. The DNA of the CDR3 is TGTGCCAGCAGCTTGGATGGGGCCCTGGGAACCGGGGAGCTGTTTTTT. The rearrangement uses TRBV5-6 and TRBJ2-2, with a weak D call TRBD1 (5 bases). V gave up 0 bases and J gave up 5 bases, with 14 bases separating them. CDR1 is SGHDT, CDR2 YYEEEE, per germline. The CDR3 covers 16 residues. Using reference TRBV5-6 and TRBJ2-2 for the parts outside the CDR3, the full variable domain is DAGVTQSPTHLIKTRGQQVTLRCSPKSGHDTVSWYQQALGQGPQFIFQYYEEEERQRGNFPDRFSGHQFPNYSSELNVNALLLGDSALYLCASSLDGALGTGELFFGEGSRLTVL.

The rearrangement joins TRBV6-6 to TRBJ1-1; 7 nucleotides match TRBD1. CDR1 and CDR2 (germline): MNHNY, SVGAGI (reference sequence). With 7 bases clipped from V and 9 bases from J, the junction kept 14 bases outside the gene matches. The CDR3 runs to 14 residues. This CDR3 reads CASKIGQVDGKAFF. CDR3 coding DNA: TGTGCCAGCAAAATTGGACAGGTAGACGGGAAAGCTTTCTTT.

The V call is TRBV2, the J call TRBJ2-7, with D perhaps given as TRBD1 or TRBD2 (5 bases each). The length of the CDR3 is 14 residues. Trimming stripped 8 bases from V and 1 base from J, with 15 bases between. Germline V CDR1 and CDR2: SNHLY, FYNNEI. CDR3 loop: CASAAGTGSYEQYF. In DNA form, the CDR3 reads TGTGCCAGCGCCGCCGGGACCGGATCCTACGAGCAGTACTTC.

The V gene is TRBV6-5, the J gene TRBJ2-7; D not certain. The CDR3 spans 13 residues. V lost 6 bases, J lost 3 bases, and 12 bases lay in between. Germline CDR1 MNHEY, CDR2 SVGAGI. The CDR3 nucleotides read TGTGCCAGCAGCCAAGGGCCACACTACGAGCAGTACTTC. This gives the protein CASSQGPHYEQYF.

The chain has TRBV27 and TRBJ2-5; 8 positions match TRBD1. The CDR3 runs 15 residues. V lost 4 bases to trimming and J lost 5 bases; unmatched junction nucleotides: 9. From germline, CDR1 is MNHEY and CDR2 SMNVEV (reference sequence). DNA of the CDR3: TGTGCCAGCAGTTCCCCCGGGACAGGCTACGAGACCCAGTACTTC. It yields the protein CASSSPGTGYETQYF.

The CDR3 DNA follows: TGTGCCAGCAGCTTAGGCCTACAGGGGGCCAACTATGGCTACACCTTC. Its protein is CASSLGLQGANYGYTF. The chain carries TRBV7-6 and TRBJ1-2; 9 bases are shared with TRBD1. From germline, CDR1 is SGHVS and CDR2 FNYEAQ. This CDR3 contains 16 residues. J gave up 2 bases and V 1 base, and 5 bases lay outside the gene matches.

V usage is TRBV4-2 and J usage is TRBJ1-2, with a tentative D call TRBD1 (5 bases). The CDR3 is made up of 13 amino acids. V was cut by 9 bases and J by 1 base, with 12 bases left in between. CDR1 and CDR2 (germline): LGHNA, YNFKEQ. The CDR3 coding sequence is TGTGCCAGTTCCACCCAGGGTAACTATGGCTACACCTTC. Amino acid sequence: CASSTQGNYGYTF.

V usage is TRBV19 and J usage is TRBJ2-3; possibly TRBD2 for D (6 bases). The germline V gene encodes CDR1 LNHDA and CDR2 SQIVND (reference sequence). V dropped 8 bases and J dropped 0 bases, with 9 bases sitting between them. The CDR3 has 13 amino acids. CDR3: CASRRGSTDTQYF. The CDR3 bases are TGTGCCAGTCGACGGGGGAGCACAGATACGCAGTATTTT.

The chain combines TRBV2 with TRBJ2-5; D is unresolved. Per germline, CDR1 SNHLY and CDR2 FYNNEI. Trimming left V 8 bases short and J 0 bases short, with 10 bases between. The CDR3 totals 13 residues. The CDR3, as DNA: TGTGCCAGCCAATTCGGTAACCAAGAGACCCAGTACTTC. Its translation: CASQFGNQETQYF. The full variable domain, completed using reference TRBV2 and TRBJ2-5, is EPEVTQTPSHQVTQMGQEVILRCVPISNHLYFYWYRQILGQKVEFLVSFYNNEISEKSEIFDDQFSVERPDGSNFTLKIRSTKLEDSAMYFCASQFGNQETQYFGPGTRLLVL.

The CDR3 is CASSLSRRRNTIYF. CDR3 sequence (DNA): TGTGCCAGCAGTTTATCCCGCCGTCGAAACACCATATATTTT. The chain links TRBV28 to TRBJ1-3; D is uncertain. This CDR3 spans 14 amino acids. The V end was cut by 1 base, the J end by 5 bases, with 9 bases between. Germline values: CDR1 MDHEN, CDR2 SYDVKM.

The V call is TRBV30, the J call TRBJ2-2, with unresolved D. Trimming removed 5 bases from V and 7 bases from J, with 8 bases in between. Germline V gives CDR1 GTSNPN, CDR2 SVGIG (reference sequence). This CDR3 has 11 amino acids. The CDR3 here is CAWGWGGELFF. In nucleotides, the CDR3 is TGTGCCTGGGGGTGGGGCGGGGAGCTGTTTTTT.

The rearrangement uses TRBV30 and TRBJ1-3; D call uncertain. The CDR3 spans 12 residues. V was trimmed by 6 bases and J by 3 bases, leaving 9 bases between them. Germline values: CDR1 GTSNPN, CDR2 SVGIG (reference sequence). The CDR3 loop reads CACRTDGNTIYF. The DNA for the CDR3 is TGTGCCTGTAGGACGGATGGAAACACCATATATTTT.

This clone was seen only once. The rearrangement joins TRBV6-5 to TRBJ1-2; 8 bases fit TRBD1. Germline lookup yields CDR1 MNHEY and CDR2 SVGAGI. This CDR3 has 14 residues. Trimming at V came to 4 bases and at J to 8 bases, leaving 9 bases not matched to a gene. As DNA, the CDR3 is TGTGCCAGCAGTTCCATTCAGGGGGCTCAGGGCTACACCTTC. Translating gives CASSSIQGAQGYTF.

The genes are TRBV14 and TRBJ2-7; possible D gene TRBD1, 5 bases. V lost 9 bases and J lost 6, with 15 bases in between. Germline V gene sequence: CDR1 SGHDN, CDR2 FVKESK. CDR3 length: 12 residues. The CDR3 DNA reads as TGTGCCAGGGACCGAAGGGGCGGCGAGCAGTACGTC. This sequence encodes CARDRRGGEQYV.

V and J are TRBV27 and TRBJ2-3; perhaps D is TRBD1 or TRBD2 (5 bases each). Germline V gives CDR1 MNHEY, CDR2 SMNVEV (reference sequence). V gave up 7 bases and J gave up 2 bases, with 13 bases separating them. This CDR3 contains 14 residues. CDR3 residues: CASTLRDLTDTQYF. The CDR3 DNA sequence: TGTGCCAGCACCTTACGGGACCTCACAGATACGCAGTATTTT.

The J gene is TRBJ2-7, the V gene TRBV20-1; D call uncertain. Germline assignment: CDR1 DFQATT and CDR2 SNEGSKA (reference sequence). The CDR3 is 9 amino acids. V was trimmed by 3 bases and J by 9 bases, leaving 6 bases between them. The CDR3 DNA sequence: TGCAGTGCTAGGGCCCGGCAGTACGTC. This encodes CSARARQYV.

This clone appeared a few times. This chain uses TRBV30 with TRBJ1-2; TRBD1 matches at 7 bases. With 5 bases clipped from V and 2 bases from J, the junction kept 5 bases outside the gene matches. Germline V lookup: CDR1 GTSNPN, CDR2 SVGIG (reference sequence). The CDR3 is made up of 13 amino acids. The CDR3 spells CAWSPTGNYGYTF. CDR3 DNA: TGTGCCTGGTCCCCGACAGGGAACTATGGCTACACCTTC.

This clone has only one observation. CDR3 in amino acids: CASTGRRDGYTF. Written as DNA, the CDR3 is TGTGCCAGTACAGGGAGGAGAGATGGCTACACCTTC. The rearrangement joins TRBV28 to TRBJ1-2, with a weak D call TRBD1 (6 bases). V lost 9 bases and J lost 6, with 14 bases in between. The CDR3 is made up of 12 amino acids. Germline V lookup: CDR1 MDHEN, CDR2 SYDVKM.

The chain recombines TRBV11-2 with TRBJ1-2, with D tentatively TRBD1 (5 bases). The CDR3 covers 15 residues. Germline V gives CDR1 SGHAT, CDR2 FQNNGV. Trimming pared 1 base from V and 3 bases from J, leaving 12 bases between. DNA of the CDR3: TGTGCCAGCAGCTTAGGGGCAGGGCGAGACTATGGCTACACCTTC. Translated, it gives CASSLGAGRDYGYTF.

The chain has TRBV10-1 and TRBJ2-3, with a tentative D call TRBD1 (6 bases). V lost 3 bases and J 4 bases, leaving 11 bases between the germline ends. Germline V gene data show CDR1 as WNHNN and CDR2 as SYGVQD (reference sequence). The CDR3 is 14 residues long. The CDR3 loop reads CASSESQGSDTQYF. For the CDR3, the DNA is TGCGCCAGCAGTGAATCACAGGGTTCAGATACGCAGTATTTT.

V usage is TRBV29-1 and J usage is TRBJ1-2; a possible D gene is TRBD1 (5 bases). Trimming shortened V by 6 bases and J by 0 bases, and 14 bases separated the two germline ends. CDR3 length: 14 amino acids. Per germline, CDR1 SQVTM and CDR2 ANQGSEA. CDR3 DNA: TGCAGCGTCCGGGCCGCGGGGGCTAACTATGGCTACACCTTC. It encodes CSVRAAGANYGYTF.

V gene TRBV15 combines with J gene TRBJ1-4; TRBD1 is a possible D gene (5 bases). Germline CDR1 and CDR2: LNHNV and YYDKDF (reference sequence). V was clipped by 8 bases and J by 9 bases, with 13 bases between them. The CDR3 spans 12 residues. CDR3 loop: CATGQGLKKLFF. CDR3 DNA sequence: TGTGCCACCGGTCAGGGCCTTAAAAAACTGTTTTTT.

The chain employs TRBV7-9 and TRBJ1-5; possible D gene TRBD1, 5 bases. Trimming removed 6 bases at V and 9 bases at J, with 15 bases between. Looked up from germline, CDR1 is SEHNR and CDR2 is FQNEAQ (reference sequence). There are 13 residues in the CDR3. This CDR3 reads CASSQSGGGPQHF. The CDR3 DNA reads TGTGCCAGCAGTCAGAGTGGGGGAGGGCCCCAGCATTTT.

This clone was recorded once. The chain has TRBV28 and TRBJ2-5; a possible D gene is TRBD1 (6 bases). With 6 bases removed from V and 1 base from J, the gap between germline ends came to 9 bases. The germline CDR1 and CDR2 sequences are MDHEN and SYDVKM. The CDR3 is 13 residues long. The CDR3 loop reads CASRLGAQETQYF. CDR3 nucleotide sequence: TGTGCCAGCAGGTTGGGGGCCCAAGAGACCCAGTACTTC.

The gene calls are TRBV14 and TRBJ1-1; tentatively, D is TRBD1 (5 bases). The CDR3 covers 16 residues. The V gene lost 0 bases and the J gene lost 6 bases, with 17 bases spanning the gap. Germline lookup yields CDR1 SGHDN and CDR2 FVKESK. CDR3 sequence reads: CASSQDPGPVWAEAFF. The CDR3 DNA is TGTGCCAGCAGCCAAGACCCGGGACCGGTTTGGGCTGAAGCTTTCTTT.

This sequence joins TRBV11-3 and TRBJ1-2; tentatively, D is TRBD1 (6 bases). V was trimmed by 6 bases and J by 4 bases, leaving 12 bases between them. Germline lookup yields CDR1 SGHNT and CDR2 YENEEA. This CDR3 is built from 13 residues. CDR3 DNA sequence: TGTGCCAGCAGGCTCAGGGGATCCTATGGCTACACCTTC. Its protein is CASRLRGSYGYTF.

J is TRBJ2-7 and V is TRBV10-3; TRBD1 matches 7 bases. The germline V gene has CDR1 ENHRY and CDR2 SYGVKD. This CDR3 contains 14 residues. With V trimmed by 2 bases and J by 3 bases, 4 bases remained unmatched. Here the CDR3 DNA reads TGTGCCATCAGTGAGGGGACAGACAACTACGAGCAGTACTTC. Encoded protein: CAISEGTDNYEQYF.